This record looks at one TCR beta chain sequence and its context. The sample comes from a study of blood T cells in healthy people across ages. CDR1 SGDLS and CDR2 YYNGEE come from the germline V gene. CDR3 length: 20 residues. Losses at the gene ends were 1 base for V and 1 base for J; bases not matched to a gene: 13. Sample-barcoded 5' priming and a J-beta primer mix drove a second PCR of about 6 to 12 cycles. TCRdb re-analysed the 5' RACE reads in MiXCR, keeping a single row per CDR3 protein. The repertoire holds 800,000 to 950,000 distinct CDR3 sequences, with almost 30% as singletons. The data also belong to a second study, concerning T cells of mothers and their children.

The sample taken for sequencing was blood. The receptor was isolated from a woman aged 40-49 years in good health. The chain carries TRBV9 and TRBJ2-2; 10 nucleotides align to TRBD1. CDR3 nucleotide sequence: TGTGCCAGCAGCGTAAGAGGAATCCGAGACAGGGGGCAGAACACCGGGGAGCTGTTTTTT. Its protein product is CASSVRGIRDRGQNTGELFF.